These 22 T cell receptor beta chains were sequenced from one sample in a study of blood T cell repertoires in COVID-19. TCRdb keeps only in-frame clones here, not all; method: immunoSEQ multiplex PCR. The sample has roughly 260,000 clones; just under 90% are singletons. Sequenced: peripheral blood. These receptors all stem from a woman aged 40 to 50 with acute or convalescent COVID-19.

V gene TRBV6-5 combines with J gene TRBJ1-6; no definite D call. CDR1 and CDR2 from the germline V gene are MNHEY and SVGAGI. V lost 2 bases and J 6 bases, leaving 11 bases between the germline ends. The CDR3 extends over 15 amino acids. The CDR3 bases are TGTGCCAGCAGTTACGCAATTCGGGGTAATTCACCCCTCCACTTT. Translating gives CASSYAIRGNSPLHF.

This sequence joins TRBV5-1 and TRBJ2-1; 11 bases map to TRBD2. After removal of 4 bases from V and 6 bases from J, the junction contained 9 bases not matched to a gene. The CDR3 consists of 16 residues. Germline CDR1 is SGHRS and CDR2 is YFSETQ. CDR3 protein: CASSPEALAGGNEQFF. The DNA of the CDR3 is TGCGCCAGCAGCCCCGAGGCGCTAGCGGGGGGCAATGAGCAGTTCTTC.

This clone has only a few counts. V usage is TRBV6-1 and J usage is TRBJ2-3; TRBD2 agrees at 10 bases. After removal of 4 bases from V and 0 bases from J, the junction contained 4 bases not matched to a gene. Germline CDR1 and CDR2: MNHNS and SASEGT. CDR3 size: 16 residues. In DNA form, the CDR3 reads TGTGCCAGCAGTGGACTAGCGGGTTCTAGCACAGATACGCAGTATTTT. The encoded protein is CASSGLAGSSTDTQYF.

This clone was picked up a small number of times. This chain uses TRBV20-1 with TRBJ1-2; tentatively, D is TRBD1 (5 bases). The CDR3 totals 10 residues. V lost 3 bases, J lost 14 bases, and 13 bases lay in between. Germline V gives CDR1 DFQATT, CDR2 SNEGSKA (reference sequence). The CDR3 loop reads CSASVDSWTF. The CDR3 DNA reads TGCAGTGCTAGTGTTGACAGCTGGACCTTC.

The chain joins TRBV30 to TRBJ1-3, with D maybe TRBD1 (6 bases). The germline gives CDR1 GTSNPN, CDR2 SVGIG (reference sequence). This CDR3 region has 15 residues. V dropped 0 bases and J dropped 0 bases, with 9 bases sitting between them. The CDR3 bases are TGTGCCTGGAGTGTAGGGGGATCCTCTGGAAACACCATATATTTT. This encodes CAWSVGGSSGNTIYF.

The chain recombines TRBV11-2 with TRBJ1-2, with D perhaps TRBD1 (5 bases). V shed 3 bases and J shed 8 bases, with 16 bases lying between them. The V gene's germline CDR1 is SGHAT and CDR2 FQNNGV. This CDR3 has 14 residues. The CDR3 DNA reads TGTGCCAGCAGCTTTAGTAGGGGCGGGGAAGGCTACACCTTC. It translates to CASSFSRGGEGYTF.

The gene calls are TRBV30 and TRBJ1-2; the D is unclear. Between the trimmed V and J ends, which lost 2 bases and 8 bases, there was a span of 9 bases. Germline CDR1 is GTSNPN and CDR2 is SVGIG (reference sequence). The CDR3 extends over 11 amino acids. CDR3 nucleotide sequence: TGTGCCTGGAGTTGGACGGGAGGCTACACCTTC. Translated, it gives CAWSWTGGYTF.

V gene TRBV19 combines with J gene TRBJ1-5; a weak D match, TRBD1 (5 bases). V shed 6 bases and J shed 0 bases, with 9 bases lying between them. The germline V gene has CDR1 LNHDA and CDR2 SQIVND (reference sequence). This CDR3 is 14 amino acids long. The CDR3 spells CASSPGHSNQPQHF. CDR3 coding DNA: TGTGCCAGTAGCCCAGGACATAGCAATCAGCCCCAGCATTTT.

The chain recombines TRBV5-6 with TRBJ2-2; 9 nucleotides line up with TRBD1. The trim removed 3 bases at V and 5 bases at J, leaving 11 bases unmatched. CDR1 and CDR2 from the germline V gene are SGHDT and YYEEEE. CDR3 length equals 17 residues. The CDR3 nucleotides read TGTGCCAGCAGCTGGGGACAGGGCCCCCGGGGGACCGGGGAGCTGTTTTTT. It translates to CASSWGQGPRGTGELFF.

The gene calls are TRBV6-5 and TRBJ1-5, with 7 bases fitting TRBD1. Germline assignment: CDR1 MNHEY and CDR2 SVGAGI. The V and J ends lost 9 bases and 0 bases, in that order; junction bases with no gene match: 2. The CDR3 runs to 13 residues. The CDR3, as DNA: TGTGCCAGTGGACAGGCTAGCAATCAGCCCCAGCATTTT. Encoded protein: CASGQASNQPQHF.

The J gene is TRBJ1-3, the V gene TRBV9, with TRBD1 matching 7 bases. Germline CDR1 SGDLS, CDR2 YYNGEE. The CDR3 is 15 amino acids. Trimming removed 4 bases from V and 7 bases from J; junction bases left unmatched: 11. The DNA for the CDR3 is TGTGCCAGCAGCACCCAGCACAGGGGTACTAACACCATATATTTT. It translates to CASSTQHRGTNTIYF.

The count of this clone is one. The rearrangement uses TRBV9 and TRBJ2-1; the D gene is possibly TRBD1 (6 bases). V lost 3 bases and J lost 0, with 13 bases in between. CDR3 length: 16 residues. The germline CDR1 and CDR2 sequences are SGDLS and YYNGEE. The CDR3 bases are TGTGCCAGCAGCGACAGGGACGCCAGCTCCTACAATGAGCAGTTCTTC. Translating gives CASSDRDASSYNEQFF.

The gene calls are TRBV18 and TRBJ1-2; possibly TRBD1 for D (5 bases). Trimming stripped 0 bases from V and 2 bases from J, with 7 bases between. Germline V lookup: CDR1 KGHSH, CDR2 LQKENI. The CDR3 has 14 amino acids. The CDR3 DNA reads TGTGCCAGCTCACCACCTGCAGGGAACTATGGCTACACCTTC. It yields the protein CASSPPAGNYGYTF.

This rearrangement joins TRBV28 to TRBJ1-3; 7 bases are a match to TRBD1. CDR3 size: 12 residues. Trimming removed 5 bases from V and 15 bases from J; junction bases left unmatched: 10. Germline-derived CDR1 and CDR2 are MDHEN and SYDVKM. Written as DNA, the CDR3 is TGTGCCAGCAGTCCCACCCTAGGGGGCGGATATTTT. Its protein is CASSPTLGGGYF.

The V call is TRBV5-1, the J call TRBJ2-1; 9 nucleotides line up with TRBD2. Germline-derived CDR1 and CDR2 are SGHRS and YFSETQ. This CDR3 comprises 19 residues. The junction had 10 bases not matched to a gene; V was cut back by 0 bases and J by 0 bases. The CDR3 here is CASSLASGGSHSSYNEQFF. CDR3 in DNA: TGCGCCAGCAGCTTGGCCAGCGGGGGGTCCCACAGCTCCTACAATGAGCAGTTCTTC.

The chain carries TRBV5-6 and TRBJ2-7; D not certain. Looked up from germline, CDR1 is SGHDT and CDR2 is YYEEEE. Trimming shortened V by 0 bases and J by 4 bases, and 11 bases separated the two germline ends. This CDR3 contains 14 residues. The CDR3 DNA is TGTGCCAGCAGCTTGGGGGTGCAGCGATACGAGCAGTACGTC. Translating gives CASSLGVQRYEQYV.

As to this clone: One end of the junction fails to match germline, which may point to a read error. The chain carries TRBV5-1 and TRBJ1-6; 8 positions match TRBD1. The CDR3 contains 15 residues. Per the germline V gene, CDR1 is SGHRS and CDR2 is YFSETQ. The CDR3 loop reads CASSLSGQGRSPPHF. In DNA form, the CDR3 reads TGCGCCAGCAGCTTGTCCGGACAGGGCCGGTCACCCCCCCACTTT.

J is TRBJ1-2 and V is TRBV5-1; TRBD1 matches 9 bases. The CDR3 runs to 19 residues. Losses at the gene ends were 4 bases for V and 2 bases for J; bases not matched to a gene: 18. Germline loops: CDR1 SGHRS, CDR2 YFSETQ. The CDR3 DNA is TGCGCCAGCAGCGCGACAGGGGGAACAAGAATTAAAACAAACTATGGCTACACCTTC. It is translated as CASSATGGTRIKTNYGYTF.

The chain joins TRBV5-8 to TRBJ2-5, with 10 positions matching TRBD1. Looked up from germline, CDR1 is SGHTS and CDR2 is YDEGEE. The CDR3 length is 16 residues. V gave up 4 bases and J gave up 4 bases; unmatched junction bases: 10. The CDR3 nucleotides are TGTGCCAGCAGCAATCCCGGGACAGGGGTCGGAGAGACCCAGTACTTC. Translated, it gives CASSNPGTGVGETQYF. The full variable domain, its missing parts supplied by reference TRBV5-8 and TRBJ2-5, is EAGVTQSPTHLIKTRGQQATLRCSPISGHTSVYWYQQALGLGLQFLLWYDEGEERNRGNFPPRFSGRQFPNYSSELNVNALELEDSALYLCASSNPGTGVGETQYFGPGTRLLVL.

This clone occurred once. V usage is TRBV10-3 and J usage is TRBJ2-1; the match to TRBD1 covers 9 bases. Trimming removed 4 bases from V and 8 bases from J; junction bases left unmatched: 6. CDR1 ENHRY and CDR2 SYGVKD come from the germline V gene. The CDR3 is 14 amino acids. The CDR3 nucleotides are TGTGCCATCAGTGGGCCGGGACAGGGATATGAGCAGTTCTTC. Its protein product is CAISGPGQGYEQFF.

The CDR3 spells CASSPTDSNQPQHF. The CDR3 nucleotides read TGTGCCAGCAGCCCGACAGATAGCAATCAGCCCCAGCATTTT. The rearrangement uses TRBV3-1 (or the pseudogene TRBV3-2) and TRBJ1-5; D is perhaps TRBD1 (5 bases). V was cut by 4 bases and J by 0 bases, with 7 bases left in between. From germline, CDR1 is LGHDT and CDR2 YNNKEL (reference sequence). This CDR3 contains 14 residues.

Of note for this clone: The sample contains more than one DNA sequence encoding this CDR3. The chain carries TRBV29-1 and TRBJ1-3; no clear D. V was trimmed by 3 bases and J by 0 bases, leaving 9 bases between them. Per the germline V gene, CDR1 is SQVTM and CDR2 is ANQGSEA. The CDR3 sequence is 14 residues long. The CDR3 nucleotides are TGCAGCGTTGAGTCCGGGTACTCTGGAAACACCATATATTTT. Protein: CSVESGYSGNTIYF.